Listed below are T cell receptor beta chains from one sample, sequenced in a study of OX40 agonist ivuxolimab in advanced cancers. Profiled with immunoSEQ multiplex PCR; TCRdb holds only in-frame clones, not every one. The sample consists of about 89,000 clones, 85% to 95% of them appearing once. Sample: CD4+ or CD8+ T cells sorted from blood, taken in a trial of the OX40 agonist ivuxolimab. Receptors were obtained from an adult with an advanced solid tumor such as melanoma, head and neck, liver or kidney cancer. The CDR3 runs from the conserved cysteine through the conserved F or W. Fields, in order: D gene, V gene, J gene, CDR3 protein, CDR3 DNA. D genes are given only for firm matches.

d_gene: -; v_gene: TRBV4-1; j_gene: TRBJ2-1; CDR3aa: CASSQDRLNEQFF; CDR3nt: TGCGCCAGCAGCCAAGATCGCCTAAATGAGCAGTTCTTC
d_gene: -; v_gene: TRBV18; j_gene: TRBJ2-3; CDR3aa: CASSPTGFRSFTDTQYF; CDR3nt: TGTGCCAGCTCACCCACCGGATTTAGAAGCTTCACAGATACGCAGTATTTT
d_gene: TRBD2; v_gene: TRBV25-1; j_gene: TRBJ2-1; CDR3aa: CASSLHRTSGSYDEQFF; CDR3nt: TGTGCCAGCAGTCTTCATCGGACTAGCGGGAGTTACGATGAGCAGTTCTTC
d_gene: TRBD1; v_gene: TRBV2; j_gene: TRBJ1-5; CDR3aa: CASSERTGVQPQHF; CDR3nt: TGTGCCAGCAGTGAAAGAACAGGGGTTCAGCCCCAGCATTTT
d_gene: -; v_gene: TRBV6-5; j_gene: TRBJ2-7; CDR3aa: CASSYHLGDGVYEQYF; CDR3nt: TGTGCCAGCAGTTACCACCTCGGGGACGGGGTCTACGAGCAGTACTTC
d_gene: -; v_gene: TRBV20-1; j_gene: TRBJ2-5; CDR3aa: CSARGRETQYF; CDR3nt: TGCAGTGCTAGAGGTCGGGAGACCCAGTACTTC
d_gene: -; v_gene: TRBV13; j_gene: TRBJ2-1; CDR3aa: CASSLDGGNEQFF; CDR3nt: TGTGCCAGCAGCTTAGATGGGGGGAATGAGCAGTTCTTC
d_gene: TRBD1; v_gene: TRBV11-2; j_gene: TRBJ1-3; CDR3aa: CASNSPDRGGSGNTIYF; CDR3nt: TGTGCCAGCAACTCACCGGACAGGGGAGGTTCTGGAAACACCATATATTTT
d_gene: -; v_gene: TRBV6-6; j_gene: TRBJ2-5; CDR3aa: CASGSGGETQYF; CDR3nt: TGTGCCAGCGGATCCGGTGGGGAGACCCAGTACTTC
d_gene: TRBD2; v_gene: TRBV6-4; j_gene: TRBJ2-2; CDR3aa: CASSRGLAGVYTGELFF; CDR3nt: TGTGCCAGCAGTCGCGGACTAGCGGGAGTTTATACCGGGGAGCTGTTTTTT
d_gene: -; v_gene: TRBV28; j_gene: TRBJ1-1; CDR3aa: CASSWGPLVTEAFF; CDR3nt: TGTGCCAGCAGTTGGGGCCCCTTGGTCACTGAAGCTTTCTTT
d_gene: TRBD1; v_gene: TRBV6-6; j_gene: TRBJ1-6; CDR3aa: CASSPGRQGSPLHF; CDR3nt: TGTGCCAGCAGCCCCGGGAGACAGGGTTCACCCCTCCACTTT
d_gene: -; v_gene: TRBV9; j_gene: TRBJ2-3; CDR3aa: CASSVLSREDTQYF; CDR3nt: TGTGCCAGCAGCGTACTGTCCCGAGAGGATACGCAGTATTTT
d_gene: -; v_gene: TRBV30; j_gene: TRBJ2-3; CDR3aa: CAWASLDTQYF; CDR3nt: TGTGCCTGGGCATCCTTGGATACGCAGTATTTT
d_gene: -; v_gene: TRBV9; j_gene: TRBJ1-1; CDR3aa: CASTPHREAEAFF; CDR3nt: TGTGCCAGCACCCCCCACCGGGAGGCTGAAGCTTTCTTT